This T cell receptor beta chain was captured by sequencing in a study of T cell responses to AZD1222 COVID-19 vaccine (dated by TCRdb to 2020 to 2023). Concerning the study at large: TCR sequencing covered some 250 trial participants: some 210 given two doses of AZD1222 and approximately 26 given two doses of MenACWY control vaccine. Trial participants were enrolled by age into subgroups of 18-55, 56-69 and 70-plus years, and around 150, 28 and 57 TCR-sequenced participants, respectively, were included in these subgroups. Broader findings and caveats from the paper: Spike-specific TCR breadth and depth rose significantly after two AZD1222 doses compared with day 0 and with MenACWY recipients. Vaccine-associated CD4 TCRs spanned the whole spike protein, with dominant responses in regions 160-218 and 743-854. Conclusions about previously exposed vaccinees are limited because only five to seven AZD1222 recipients were SARS-CoV-2 seropositive at baseline. Participants were mostly white British, with more females than males. The authors suggested clonal diversity may have been underestimated. Because no samples from the day 14 peak response were available, repertoires could be characterized only after the peak T cell response. Reportedly, almost half of the unique spike-specific TCRs recognized epitopes lying outside the regions that are mutated in the B.1.351 and B.1.1.7 variants. The 56-69-year group was small, and its depth increase did not reach significance, likely because of low power.

The CDR3 regions of human TCRbeta chains were analyzed by immunosequencing. The original pipeline was this. Repertoire TCRs were checked for matches against a reference library of SARS-CoV-2-specific TCRs that had been generated using the MIRA antigen-specificity platform. Breadth meant the fraction of unique TCRs that were SARS-CoV-2-associated, whereas depth meant the fraction of total T cells that were SARS-CoV-2-associated. Each spike-specific TCR was assigned to its reactive spike region and to a CD4 or CD8 class using the MIRA data. Log10-transformed breadth and depth values were compared by one-way ANOVA with Sidak's multiple comparisons tests. Not all clones reach the TCRdb copy of this immuneACCESS table, which keeps in-frame sequences only. Checked studies attribute under half of the gap to unresolved V genes and leave the rest unexplained. V, J and clone size are those of that table, while D and trimming were read from the DNA. Counted in this sample were fewer than 200,000 clones; just over 90% of them appeared once. The ten most abundant clones make up around 4% of the sample.

Taken with the paper, the label for time point translates to: baseline before first vaccination. Per the publication, the treatment or condition label means: meningococcal conjugate vaccine given as trial control. Vaccinee samples were obtained from the UK trials COV001 and COV002, which included a single-blind randomized controlled phase 2/3 trial of AZD1222 (ChAdOx1 nCoV-19) in healthy adults. Trial participant PBMC samples were collected at day 0 and day 28 after the second dose for TCRbeta chain sequencing. The germline V and J ends show losses of 2 bases and 6 bases respectively, and no gene match explains 0 bases of the junction. From a lookup of the germline V gene, CDR1 and CDR2 are MDHEN and SYDVKM. Including the terminal cysteine and phenylalanine, the CDR3 comprises 13 residues. The retained sequence is limited to the CDR3, 39 bases, with the frame set at the first base. Comments on this clone: The specificity of this receptor is unknown. Base qualities are not recorded, but no much larger clone differs from it by a single base.

The TCR originated in an adult in good health. The sequence is built from TRBV28 and TRBJ1-2, with TRBD1 matching 10 junction bases. This specimen consisted of peripheral blood, obtained on day 0 of MenACWY control vaccination. In nucleotide form, the sequence is TGTGCCAGCAGTTTAGGACAGGGGGATGGCTACACCTTC. Its coded protein is CASSLGQGDGYTF.